These T cell receptor beta chains were read from a single sample in a study of blood T cell repertoires in COVID-19. The protocol was immunoSEQ multiplex PCR, while the TCRdb copy is restricted to in-frame clones and leaves out a portion. The data show over 85,000 clones, 86% seen once. Sequenced material: peripheral blood. The receptors originated from a woman of 80 years or more with acute or convalescent COVID-19. Each CDR3 is given without its conserved first and last residue. Each record gives: J gene, V gene, D gene, CDR3 protein. A D gene is named only where the DNA matches it firmly.

TRBJ1-4,TRBV5-1,-,ASSFMTTEKLF
TRBJ1-5,TRBV28,TRBD1,ASNGDRGLFQPQH
TRBJ1-1,TRBV28,TRBD1,ASSPWGTGDTEAF
TRBJ1-6,TRBV5-5,TRBD1,ASSYGMGQGGSYNSPLH
TRBJ1-2,TRBV6-1,TRBD1,ASSEAQGAAYGYT
TRBJ2-2,TRBV4-2,-,ASSQWARDGGGELF
TRBJ1-3,TRBV7-3,-,ASSLGIGAGNTIY
TRBJ1-2,TRBV19,TRBD1,ASNRQGAAYGYT
TRBJ2-6,TRBV7-2,TRBD2,ASPRGGYGANVLT
TRBJ1-1,TRBV6-5,-,ASSQGITEAF
TRBJ1-1,TRBV2,-,ASIGTIPEAF
TRBJ1-2,TRBV6-1,TRBD1,ASSDTRKGAHYGYT
TRBJ1-2,TRBV10-3,TRBD1,ATGGTGIYGYT
TRBJ1-1,TRBV5-6,TRBD1,ASSLETGGWTEAF
TRBJ1-2,TRBV1,-,TSSHRRADYGYT
TRBJ1-2,TRBV3-1/TRBV3-2,-,ASSQGGRGFSYGYT
TRBJ2-3,TRBV20-1,-,SASSGETQY
TRBJ1-4,TRBV10-3,-,ASTTATNEKLF
TRBJ1-2,TRBV6-5,TRBD1,ASRDRGQGGYT
TRBJ2-3,TRBV30,TRBD2,AWSILAGGTDTQY
TRBJ1-2,TRBV5-8,TRBD1,ASSLTGGGRGYT
TRBJ2-7,TRBV12-5,-,ASGLGGGGTYEQY
TRBJ2-7,TRBV5-3,-,ARRSTGGGTYEQY
TRBJ1-2,TRBV6-5,TRBD1,ASTDQGAGGYT
TRBJ2-7,TRBV5-8,-,ASSLARRQEQY
TRBJ2-1,TRBV11-1,TRBD1,ASSLGDRGLENEQF
TRBJ1-2,TRBV6-5,TRBD1,ASRGDSKGIGYT
TRBJ2-1,TRBV12-5,TRBD2,ASGLVRGGGASYNEQF
TRBJ2-7,TRBV5-1,-,ASSLVQGYEQY
TRBJ1-3,TRBV2,-,ASLGAGPGNTIY
TRBJ2-3,TRBV5-1,TRBD2,ATKAGLGTDTQY
TRBJ1-4,TRBV7-9,-,ASSRAGAGEQKLF
TRBJ2-5,TRBV7-3,TRBD2,ASSDTGLAGRETQY
TRBJ2-1,TRBV5-6,TRBD2,ASSSGGAGAFHEQF
TRBJ1-6,TRBV5-1,-,ASSLAGLGSPLH
TRBJ1-2,TRBV6-2/TRBV6-3,TRBD1,ASSTHMRQGPTNYGYT
TRBJ1-5,TRBV6-5,-,ASSSSGRNQPQH
TRBJ1-2,TRBV6-5,-,ASSLGQFRYGYT
TRBJ2-1,TRBV6-6,TRBD1,ASIRQGASPPSYNEQF
TRBJ2-4,TRBV19,-,ASSPTTGSLAKNIQY
TRBJ2-5,TRBV7-2,-,ASSFSAGHETQY
TRBJ1-6,TRBV2,TRBD1,ASTGTGVSPLH
TRBJ1-6,TRBV18,TRBD1,ASSTYRGRTSPLH
TRBJ1-6,TRBV5-1,TRBD1,ASSTGTGGGSLH
TRBJ1-6,TRBV19,TRBD1,ASSPTGGIKQSPLH
TRBJ1-4,TRBV28,-,ASSSDRFNEKLF
TRBJ2-5,TRBV5-1,TRBD1,ASSLPSDRAETQY